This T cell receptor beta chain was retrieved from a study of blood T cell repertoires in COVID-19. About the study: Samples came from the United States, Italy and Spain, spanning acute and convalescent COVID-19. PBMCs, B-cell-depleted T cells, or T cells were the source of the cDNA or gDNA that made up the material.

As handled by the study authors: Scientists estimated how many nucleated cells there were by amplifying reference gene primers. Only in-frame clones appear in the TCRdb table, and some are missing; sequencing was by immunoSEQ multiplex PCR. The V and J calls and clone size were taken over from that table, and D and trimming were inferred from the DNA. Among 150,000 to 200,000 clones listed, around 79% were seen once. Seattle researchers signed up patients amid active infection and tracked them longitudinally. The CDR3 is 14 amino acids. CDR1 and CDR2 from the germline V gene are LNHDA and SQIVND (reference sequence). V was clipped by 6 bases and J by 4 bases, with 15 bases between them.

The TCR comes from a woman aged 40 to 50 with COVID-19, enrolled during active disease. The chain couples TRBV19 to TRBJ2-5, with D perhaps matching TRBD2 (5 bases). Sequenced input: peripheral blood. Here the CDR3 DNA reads TGTGCCAGTAGCCCCCTTTTGGCGGGAGAGACCCAGTACTTC. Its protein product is CASSPLLAGETQYF.